This T cell receptor beta chain was sequenced during a study of shared clonotypes between healthy human individuals. As processed by the authors: ImmunoSEQ supplied junction-only sequences lacking quality scores, so filtering was different. Generated by immunoSEQ multiplex PCR, the TCRdb table keeps only in-frame clones and is missing some. V, J and clone size derive from that table, while D and trimming were established from the DNA sequence. In the table there are 760,000 or so clones, roughly 96% of which are singletons. The ends were cut back, 3 bases at V and 2 bases at J, with 10 bases in the middle. Looked up from germline, CDR1 is SEHNR and CDR2 is FQNEAQ (reference sequence). The CDR3 length is 14 residues. It was CD45RO-negative cells, positively selected for CCR7, that made up naive CD8 cells, with terminally differentiated effector memory CD45RA+ cells excluded.

This chain connects TRBV7-9 to TRBJ1-2; maybe TRBD1 (6 bases). Sequencing was carried out using naive CD8+ T cells sorted from blood. The clonotype comes from a man aged 30 to 39 in good health. CDR3 nucleotide sequence: TGTGCCAGCAGCTTTGCCGACAGGAACTATGGCTACACCTTC. It specifies CASSFADRNYGYTF.